The present T cell receptor beta chain was sequenced within a study of blood T cell repertoires in COVID-19. Across the study: Both acute and convalescent COVID-19 samples were obtained from the United States, Italy and Spain. T cells, B-cell-depleted T cells, or PBMCs provided the cDNA or gDNA that served as material.

This CDR3 has 15 residues. CDR1 and CDR2 (germline): MNHEY, SVGAGI. Trimming cost V 0 bases and J 6 bases, with 11 bases left between them. Authors' analysis steps: Cell counts per sample came from amplifying reference gene primers. Sequencing used immunoSEQ multiplex PCR; TCRdb keeps in-frame clones, though not all of them. V and J calls and clone size follow that table, whereas D and trimming were derived from the DNA. In the table there are 150,000 to 200,000 clones, around 91% of which are singletons. The J gene is TRBJ2-2, the V gene TRBV6-5, with a weak D call TRBD1 (6 bases). The source is a man in his fifties or sixties with acute or convalescent COVID-19. Sequencing input: peripheral blood. The DNA for the CDR3 is TGTGCCAGCAGTTACTCCCCAGGGGTGGCCGGGGAGCTGTTTTTT. It translates to CASSYSPGVAGELFF.